The sequence of this T cell receptor (beta chain) was determined in a study of OX40 agonist ivuxolimab in advanced cancers. Overall study: Three patients got partial responses; one had hepatocellular carcinoma and two had cutaneous melanoma. Findings and caveats of the study: CD8+ T cells averaged more expanded clones than CD4+.

Profiling relied on immunoSEQ multiplex PCR, and the TCRdb table lists in-frame clones only, not all of them. Of approximately 70,000 clones detected, 75% to 90% appear once; the ten largest clones hold approximately 0.38%. The CDR3 consists of 16 residues. Germline V gene lookup returns CDR1 MNHNS and CDR2 SASEGT. The germline V and J ends were trimmed by 2 bases and 4 bases, with 12 bases remaining between them. Researchers took blood at baseline, on cycle 4 day 1, and on cycle 7 day 1. Concerning this clone: As yet, its antigen is unknown.

The chain recombines TRBV6-1 with TRBJ2-6, with D tentatively TRBD1 (6 bases). Sequencing used CD4+ or CD8+ T cells sorted from blood, obtained in a trial of the OX40 agonist ivuxolimab. The clonotype comes from an adult with an advanced solid tumor such as melanoma, head and neck, liver or kidney cancer. CDR3 DNA: TGTGCCAGCAGTGAAATCAGGGGTGACGGGGCCAACGTCCTGACTTTC. This gives the protein CASSEIRGDGANVLTF.